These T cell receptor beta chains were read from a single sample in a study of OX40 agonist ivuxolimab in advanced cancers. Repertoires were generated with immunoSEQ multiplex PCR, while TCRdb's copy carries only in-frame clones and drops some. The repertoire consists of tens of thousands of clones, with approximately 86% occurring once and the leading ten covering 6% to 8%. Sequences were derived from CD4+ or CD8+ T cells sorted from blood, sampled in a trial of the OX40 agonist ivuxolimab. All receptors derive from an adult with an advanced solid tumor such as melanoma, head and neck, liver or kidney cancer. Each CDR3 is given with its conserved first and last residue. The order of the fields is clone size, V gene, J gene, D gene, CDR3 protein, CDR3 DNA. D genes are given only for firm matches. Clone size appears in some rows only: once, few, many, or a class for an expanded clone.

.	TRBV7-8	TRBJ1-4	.	CASSLVGRGVEKLFF	TGTGCCAGCAGCTTAGTGGGCAGGGGAGTTGAAAAACTGTTTTTT
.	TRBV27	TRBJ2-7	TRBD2	CASSLSPGGAHEQYF	TGTGCCAGCAGTTTATCCCCGGGAGGGGCCCACGAGCAGTACTTC
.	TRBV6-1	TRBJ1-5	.	CASSEQGGSNQPQHF	TGTGCCAGCAGTGAACAGGGAGGCAGCAATCAGCCCCAGCATTTT
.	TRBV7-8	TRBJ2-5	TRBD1	CASSLGAGGRETQYF	TGTGCCAGCAGCTTAGGAGCAGGGGGACGAGAGACCCAGTACTTC
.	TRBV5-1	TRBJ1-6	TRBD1	CASSLVTGQGYSPLHF	TGCGCCAGCAGCTTGGTTACGGGACAGGGATATTCACCCCTCCACTTT
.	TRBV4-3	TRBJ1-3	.	CASSQEGGVGNTIYF	TGCGCCAGCAGCCAAGAGGGGGGGGTCGGAAACACCATATATTTT
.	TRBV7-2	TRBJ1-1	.	CASSLGRNTEAFF	TGTGCCAGCAGCTTAGGCAGGAACACTGAAGCTTTCTTT
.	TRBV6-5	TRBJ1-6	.	CASSTPYSPLHF	TGTGCCAGCAGTACGCCCTATTCACCCCTCCACTTT
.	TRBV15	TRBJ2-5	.	CATSRDGGEQETQYF	TGTGCCACCAGCAGAGATGGCGGGGAGCAAGAGACCCAGTACTTC
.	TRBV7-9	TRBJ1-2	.	CASSLEVGYTF	TGTGCCAGCAGCTTAGAAGTAGGCTACACCTTC
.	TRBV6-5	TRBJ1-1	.	CASSYGQGNTEAFF	TGTGCCAGCAGTTACGGGCAGGGGAACACTGAAGCTTTCTTT
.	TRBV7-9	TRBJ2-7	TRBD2	CASSQDSGRVYEQYF	TGTGCCAGCAGCCAAGATAGCGGGAGGGTCTACGAGCAGTACTTC
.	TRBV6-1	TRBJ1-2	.	CASEKAGQSHYGYTF	TGTGCCAGTGAGAAGGCAGGGCAGAGCCACTATGGCTACACCTTC
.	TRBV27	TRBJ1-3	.	CASSLNPGNTIYF	TGTGCCAGCAGTTTAAACCCAGGAAACACCATATATTTT
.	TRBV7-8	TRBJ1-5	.	CASSLGVVDQPQHF	TGTGCCAGCAGCTTAGGGGTTGTGGATCAGCCCCAGCATTTT
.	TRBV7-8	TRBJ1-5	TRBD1	CASSPRQGRYSNQPQHF	TGTGCCAGCAGCCCAAGACAGGGAAGATATAGCAATCAGCCCCAGCATTTT
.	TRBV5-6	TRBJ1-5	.	CASSSGPYSNQPQHF	TGTGCCAGCAGCTCCGGACCGTATAGCAATCAGCCCCAGCATTTT
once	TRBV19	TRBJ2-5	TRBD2	CASSIRRAGGTRETQYF	TGTGCCAGTAGTATAAGGAGAGCGGGGGGGACTCGGGAGACCCAGTACTTC
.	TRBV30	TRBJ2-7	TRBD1	CAWSVGQGAYEQYF	TGTGCCTGGAGTGTAGGACAGGGGGCGTACGAGCAGTACTTC
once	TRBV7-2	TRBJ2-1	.	CASSLTGYGNEQFF	TGTGCCAGCAGCTTAACAGGGTATGGCAATGAGCAGTTCTTC
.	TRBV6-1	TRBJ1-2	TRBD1	CASRAPGQGVRYTF	TGTGCCAGCCGTGCCCCGGGACAGGGTGTCCGCTACACCTTC
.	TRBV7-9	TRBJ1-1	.	CASSLGTEAFF	TGTGCCAGCAGCTTAGGGACAGAAGCTTTCTTT
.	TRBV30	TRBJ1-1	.	CAWNWGSMNTEAFF	TGTGCCTGGAATTGGGGTAGTATGAACACTGAAGCTTTCTTT
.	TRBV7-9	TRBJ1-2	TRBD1	CASSYTGESGYTF	TGTGCCAGCAGCTATACAGGGGAGAGTGGCTACACCTTC
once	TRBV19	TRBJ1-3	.	CASSGPGTPSRDTIYF	TGTGCCAGTAGTGGACCCGGGACACCTTCGAGGGACACCATATATTTT
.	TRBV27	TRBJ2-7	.	CATQISPYEQYF	TGTGCCACTCAGATTTCCCCCTACGAGCAGTACTTC
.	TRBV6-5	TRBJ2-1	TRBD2	CASSYGTSRYNEQFF	TGTGCCAGCAGTTACGGGACTAGCAGGTACAATGAGCAGTTCTTC
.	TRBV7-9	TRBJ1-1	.	CASSSGSSEAFF	TGTGCCAGCAGCTCTGGGTCGTCAGAAGCTTTCTTT
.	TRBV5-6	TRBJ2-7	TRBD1	CASSLDVDRAYEQYF	TGTGCCAGCAGCTTGGATGTTGACAGGGCCTACGAGCAGTACTTC
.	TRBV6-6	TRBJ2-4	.	CASSSETGLAKNIQYF	TGTGCCAGCAGTTCTGAGACAGGTTTAGCCAAAAACATTCAGTACTTC
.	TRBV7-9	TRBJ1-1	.	CASSSLMNTEAFF	TGTGCCAGCAGCTCACTCATGAACACTGAAGCTTTCTTT
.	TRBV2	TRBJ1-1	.	CASGGERIRTEAFF	TGTGCCAGCGGGGGGGAGAGGATTCGGACTGAAGCTTTCTTT
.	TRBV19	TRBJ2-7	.	CASSETGRLYEQYF	TGTGCCAGTAGCGAAACCGGCCGACTCTACGAGCAGTACTTC